What follows is one T cell receptor beta chain and its context. Its antigen is unidentified. For the second PCR, which ran for about 6 to 11 cycles, a sample-barcoded 5' primer and a J-beta primer mix were used. Every molecule of cDNA carried a tag from a template-switch adaptor with 12 random nucleotides. No fewer than 3 million CDR3-containing paired-end reads came from each sample. TCRdb recomputed calls from the 5' RACE reads with MiXCR, one row per CDR3 protein. This sample carries roughly 1.7 million distinct CDR3 sequences, roughly 32% of them seen once, and the ten largest clones take around 11%. This sample is part of a study of blood T cells in healthy people across ages. Findings of the study overall: Diversity figures based on one million T cells were deemed too low.

This TCR was recovered from a woman aged 25-40 years in good health. The material sequenced was blood.

The CDR3 reads CSAEGSSYNEQFF. The DNA for the CDR3 is TGCAGTGCTGAGGGGAGCTCCTACAATGAGCAGTTCTTC. The V gene is TRBV20-1, the J gene TRBJ2-1, with D tentatively TRBD1 or TRBD2 (5 bases each). This CDR3 has 13 residues. Between the trimmed V and J ends, which lost 5 bases and 0 bases, there was a span of 8 bases. Germline V CDR1 and CDR2: DFQATT, SNEGSKA (reference sequence).